These 28 T cell receptor beta chains came from one sample sequenced in a study of control samples from healthy donors and cancer patients. Clones were sequenced by immunoSEQ multiplex PCR, and TCRdb holds only the in-frame ones, with some missing. This sample has 150,000 or so clones, with almost 90% found just once. Material: blood. The receptor source for this set is a woman under 40 in good health.

The rearrangement uses TRBV11-3 and TRBJ2-3; D may be TRBD2 (6 bases). Trimming pared 5 bases from V and 2 bases from J, leaving 14 bases between. The CDR3 sequence is 15 residues long. In germline, CDR1 is SGHNT, CDR2 YENEEA. CDR3 sequence reads: CASSVGTDDTDTQYF. The CDR3 coding sequence is TGTGCCAGCAGCGTCGGGACTGACGACACAGATACGCAGTATTTT.

The chain uses TRBV11-2 and TRBJ1-1; D is undetermined. This CDR3 contains 13 residues. The germline V and J ends were trimmed by 3 bases and 3 bases, with 8 bases remaining between them. Germline V gene data show CDR1 as SGHAT and CDR2 as FQNNGV. The CDR3 sequence is CASSLERYTEAFF. DNA of the CDR3: TGTGCCAGCAGCTTGGAGCGGTACACTGAAGCTTTCTTT.

The chain joins TRBV30 to TRBJ1-2; the D is unclear. Germline-derived CDR1 and CDR2 are GTSNPN and SVGIG (reference sequence). V gave up 4 bases and J gave up 4 bases, with 10 bases separating them. CDR3 length: 12 amino acids. CDR3 in DNA: TGTGCCTGGAAAGAAGCAGGCTATGGCTACACCTTC. Its protein is CAWKEAGYGYTF. Full variable domain (outside the CDR3, taken from reference TRBV30 and TRBJ1-2): SQTIHQWPATLVQPVGSPLSLECTVEGTSNPNLYWYRQAAGRGLQLLFYSVGIGQISSEVPQNLSASRPQDRQFILSSKKLLLSDSGFYLCAWKEAGYGYTFGSGTRLTVV.

The V call is TRBV7-9, the J call TRBJ2-3, with D possibly called TRBD1 or TRBD2 (5 bases each). The germline V and J ends were trimmed by 4 bases and 1 base, with 9 bases remaining between them. Germline loops: CDR1 SEHNR, CDR2 FQNEAQ (reference sequence). This CDR3 is 14 amino acids long. The CDR3, as DNA: TGTGCCAGCAGCTCCTTGGGACGCACAGATACGCAGTATTTT. Its protein is CASSSLGRTDTQYF.

The chain recombines TRBV4-1 with TRBJ2-7; 7 nucleotides align to TRBD1. Germline CDR1 reads MGHRA; CDR2 reads YSYEKL. The V and J ends lost 1 base and 3 bases, in that order; junction bases with no gene match: 6. CDR3 length: 15 residues. The CDR3 DNA is TGCGCCAGCAGCCAAGGGGCGACAGGGTTCTACGAGCAGTACTTC. Translated, it gives CASSQGATGFYEQYF.

There are a few counts of this clone. The sample holds other DNA sequences that translate to the same CDR3. V gene TRBV2 combines with J gene TRBJ1-1; perhaps TRBD1 as D (5 bases). CDR3 size: 14 residues. The germline V gene encodes CDR1 SNHLY and CDR2 FYNNEI. V gave up 7 bases and J gave up 1 base, with 13 bases separating them. The CDR3 DNA reads as TGTGCCAGCATAACGGCGAGGGGGAACACTGAAGCTTTCTTT. It translates to CASITARGNTEAFF.

The rearrangement uses TRBV7-2 and TRBJ2-3; possibly TRBD2 for D (6 bases). Germline assignment: CDR1 SGHTA and CDR2 FQGNSA. Trimming took 5 bases from V and 3 from J, leaving 15 bases between them. The CDR3 runs 15 residues. CDR3 in amino acids: CASSGRRAQTDTQYF. The CDR3 region has the DNA TGTGCCAGCAGCGGACGGAGGGCACAGACAGATACGCAGTATTTT. Full variable domain (rest looked up from reference TRBV7-2 and TRBJ2-3): GAGVSQSPSNKVTEKGKDVELRCDPISGHTALYWYRQSLGQGLEFLIYFQGNSAPDKSGLPSDRFSAERTGGSVSTLTIQRTQQEDSAVYLCASSGRRAQTDTQYFGPGTRLTVL.

The chain couples TRBV7-9 to TRBJ2-5, with a weak D call TRBD2 (6 bases). V lost 6 bases and J 4 bases, leaving 12 bases between the germline ends. Germline V gene lookup returns CDR1 SEHNR and CDR2 FQNEAQ (reference sequence). This CDR3 has 13 amino acids. CDR3 sequence reads: CASREGGSETQYF. The DNA of the CDR3 is TGTGCCAGCAGGGAAGGAGGGTCAGAGACCCAGTACTTC.

This chain links TRBV5-6 with TRBJ1-3, with D perhaps TRBD1 (6 bases). Germline V gene data show CDR1 as SGHDT and CDR2 as YYEEEE. Trimming removed 3 bases at V and 2 bases at J, with 15 bases between. The CDR3 is made up of 16 amino acids. The CDR3 here is CASSSLQGRAGNTIYF. The CDR3 region has the DNA TGTGCCAGCAGCTCTCTCCAGGGGAGAGCTGGAAACACCATATATTTT.

The CDR3 region is CASSKHRDRGRETQYF. The CDR3 coding sequence is TGTGCCAGCAGCAAGCACCGGGACAGGGGCCGGGAGACCCAGTACTTC. The rearrangement links TRBV7-2 to TRBJ2-5; 10 nucleotides agree with TRBD1. Germline-derived CDR1 and CDR2 are SGHTA and FQGNSA. CDR3 size: 16 residues. J lost 5 bases, V lost 5 bases, and 11 bases had no gene match.

This clone has just one count. The chain uses TRBV20-1 and TRBJ2-7; D tentatively reads TRBD1 or TRBD2 (6 bases each). Per germline, CDR1 DFQATT and CDR2 SNEGSKA (reference sequence). This CDR3 is built from 16 residues. Trimming pared 3 bases from V and 3 bases from J, leaving 21 bases between. The CDR3 coding sequence is TGCAGTGCTAGTTTAGTTTCTGGGGGGCTGTTCTACGAGCAGTACTTC. Translated, it gives CSASLVSGGLFYEQYF.

This clone was seen only once. Written as DNA, the CDR3 is TGTGCCAGCAGCCGACTGACTAGCGGGTCGTACGAGCAGTACTTC. It is translated as CASSRLTSGSYEQYF. The J gene is TRBJ2-7, the V gene TRBV3-1 (or the pseudogene TRBV3-2); 10 bases line up with TRBD2. CDR1 LGHDT and CDR2 YNNKEL come from the germline V gene (reference sequence). Trimming took 4 bases from V and 4 from J; bases not matched to a gene: 7. The CDR3 covers 15 residues.

The CDR3 region is CASSLDRLVSYGYTF. CDR3 coding DNA: TGTGCCAGCAGCTTGGACAGACTAGTATCTTATGGCTACACCTTC. The chain links TRBV5-6 to TRBJ1-2; D is uncertain. CDR3 length equals 15 residues. The germline V gene has CDR1 SGHDT and CDR2 YYEEEE. The V end lost 0 bases, the J end lost 5 bases, and 14 bases lay between the germline ends.

The chain recombines TRBV14 with TRBJ2-1; maybe TRBD2 (6 bases). Germline V gene sequence: CDR1 SGHDN, CDR2 FVKESK. Deletions cut 1 base from V and 8 bases from J, with 12 bases between. The CDR3 sequence is 14 residues long. CDR3 in amino acids: CASSQGLGGHEQFF. The CDR3, as DNA: TGTGCCAGCAGCCAAGGTCTGGGGGGTCATGAGCAGTTCTTC.

This chain links TRBV7-2 with TRBJ2-3; 7 positions agree with TRBD1. Trimming removed 6 bases from V and 0 bases from J; junction bases left unmatched: 9. Germline lookup yields CDR1 SGHTA and CDR2 FQGNSA. CDR3 size: 16 residues. The CDR3 DNA follows: TGTGCCAGCAGATCCACACAGGGGTTGAGCACAGATACGCAGTATTTT. It yields the protein CASRSTQGLSTDTQYF.

The J gene is TRBJ2-4, the V gene TRBV5-4; the match to TRBD2 covers 11 bases. The CDR3 extends over 19 amino acids. V gave up 0 bases and J gave up 0 bases; unmatched junction bases: 8. Germline V gives CDR1 SGHNT, CDR2 YYREEE (reference sequence). The CDR3 here is CASSLGGTSGGLAKNIQYF. The DNA for the CDR3 is TGTGCCAGCAGCTTGGGGGGGACTAGCGGAGGACTAGCCAAAAACATTCAGTACTTC.

The CDR3 protein is CASSAGQATGELFF. CDR3 DNA sequence: TGTGCCAGCAGTGCGGGACAGGCTACCGGGGAGCTGTTTTTT. The V and J genes are TRBV2 and TRBJ2-2, with 8 bases matching TRBD1. Germline V gives CDR1 SNHLY, CDR2 FYNNEI. The trim removed 4 bases at V and 5 bases at J, leaving 3 bases unmatched. CDR3 length: 14 residues.

J is TRBJ1-4 and V is TRBV29-1; D ambiguous. The CDR3 length is 14 residues. V was pared by 3 bases and J by 3 bases, with 11 bases between. Germline lookup yields CDR1 SQVTM and CDR2 ANQGSEA. CDR3 protein: CSVEQPGSNEKLFF. The CDR3 nucleotides read TGCAGCGTTGAGCAGCCCGGTTCTAATGAAAAACTGTTTTTT.

V gene TRBV29-1 combines with J gene TRBJ2-7; 9 nucleotides align to TRBD2. CDR1 is SQVTM, CDR2 ANQGSEA, per germline. Unmatched junction bases numbered 9, after V lost 6 bases and J lost 6 bases. The length of the CDR3 is 13 residues. CDR3 nucleotide sequence: TGCAGCGTCGTGGGACTAGCTAGACTCGAGCAGTACTTC. This translates into CSVVGLARLEQYF.

In this sample, this clone turned up once. V and J are TRBV27 and TRBJ2-1; D might be TRBD1 (5 bases). The V gene's germline CDR1 is MNHEY and CDR2 SMNVEV (reference sequence). This CDR3 is 14 amino acids long. The V and J ends lost 3 bases and 9 bases respectively, with 15 bases between them. The CDR3: CASSFGVRVGEQFF. Here the CDR3 DNA reads TGTGCCAGCAGTTTCGGTGTCAGGGTGGGTGAGCAGTTCTTC.

The chain couples TRBV6-4 to TRBJ2-2; D ambiguous. The germline CDR1 and CDR2 sequences are MRHNA and SNTAGT. The CDR3 runs to 16 residues. V was clipped by 0 bases and J by 5 bases, with 13 bases between them. The CDR3 is CASSDSFSLRTGELFF. CDR3 nucleotide sequence: TGTGCCAGCAGTGACTCCTTTTCACTCAGGACCGGGGAGCTGTTTTTT.

This sequence joins TRBV2 and TRBJ1-1; 7 bases agree with TRBD1. The ends lost 8 bases at V and 1 base at J; junction bases unmatched: 4. The CDR3 loop spans 13 amino acids. Germline CDR1 and CDR2: SNHLY and FYNNEI. CDR3 loop: CASQGDQNTEAFF. For the CDR3, the DNA is TGTGCCAGCCAGGGGGACCAGAACACTGAAGCTTTCTTT.

This clone was observed once. The V and J genes are TRBV5-6 and TRBJ1-6, with TRBD1 matching 9 bases. The length of the CDR3 is 16 residues. Germline loops: CDR1 SGHDT, CDR2 YYEEEE. The V and J ends lost 0 bases and 5 bases, in that order; junction bases with no gene match: 3. The CDR3 DNA reads TGTGCCAGCAGCTTGGCAGGGACAGGGAATAATTCACCCCTCCACTTT. Protein: CASSLAGTGNNSPLHF.

This clone was detected a few times. This rearrangement joins TRBV7-8 to TRBJ1-5; D gene uncertain. V was cut by 2 bases and J by 1 base, with 12 bases left in between. CDR1 and CDR2 from the germline V gene are SGHVS and FQNEAQ. The CDR3 covers 16 residues. CDR3 DNA: TGTGCCAGCAGCTTAAGTGGCTCGGGAAGCAATCAGCCCCAGCATTTT. This sequence encodes CASSLSGSGSNQPQHF.

Turning to this clone: This may arise from a read error, as a much more abundant clone is one base away. The genes are TRBV2 and TRBJ1-5; D gene uncertain. Near its end, the DNA agrees better with TRBJ2-3, so the J call may be wrong. Germline V gene data show CDR1 as SNHLY and CDR2 as FYNNEI. The CDR3 runs 13 residues. The CDR3 DNA sequence: TGTGCCAGCAGTGACGAAGGGCCCGGGCCCCAGTATTTT. This sequence encodes CASSDEGPGPQYF.

This clone showed up just a few times. The rearrangement links TRBV27 to TRBJ2-7, with a weak D call TRBD2 (5 bases). This CDR3 contains 12 residues. The V and J ends lost 4 bases and 3 bases respectively, with 7 bases between them. Germline values: CDR1 MNHEY, CDR2 SMNVEV (reference sequence). The CDR3 DNA follows: TGTGCCAGCAGTTCCGGGAACTACGAGCAGTACTTC. It encodes CASSSGNYEQYF.

The chain is built from TRBV12-3 or TRBV12-4 and TRBJ2-3; D is undetermined. The CDR3 consists of 13 residues. The ends were cut back, 4 bases at V and 12 bases at J, with 17 bases in the middle. CDR3 sequence reads: CASSYTKLRRQYF. In nucleotides, the CDR3 is TGTGCCAGCAGTTACACTAAGCTAAGGAGACAGTATTTT.

The chain combines TRBV24-1 with TRBJ1-2, with unresolved D. This CDR3 has 13 amino acids. Germline values: CDR1 KGHDR, CDR2 SFDVKD. Trimming left V 4 bases short and J 4 bases short, with 9 bases between. CDR3 sequence reads: CATSEGFGYGYTF. The CDR3 DNA follows: TGTGCCACCAGTGAGGGGTTTGGCTATGGCTACACCTTC.